Listed here are 20 T cell receptor beta chains from one sample, sequenced in a study of cytomegalovirus exposure and HLA in healthy donors. PCR used 60 Vbeta primers and 13 Jbeta primers. The data were produced by immunoSEQ multiplex PCR, yet TCRdb's version contains in-frame clones alone and is incomplete. The sample comprises around 98,000 clones, more than 70% of which are singletons, and roughly 3.8% rests with the top ten. Sequenced input: PBMCs. The receptors were sampled from a woman in her 40s in good health and CMV-seronegative.

The chain has TRBV10-3 and TRBJ1-2, with D perhaps matching TRBD1 (5 bases). Trimming took off 10 bases at V and 4 bases at J, with 16 bases between the two ends. There are 13 residues in the CDR3. Germline V gene data show CDR1 as ENHRY and CDR2 as SYGVKD. The CDR3 protein is CATSGTDLYGYTF. The CDR3 DNA follows: TGTGCCACCTCCGGGACTGATCTCTATGGCTACACCTTC.

This rearrangement joins TRBV30 to TRBJ1-1, with D possibly matching TRBD1 (6 bases). Germline CDR1 and CDR2: GTSNPN and SVGIG (reference sequence). The V and J ends lost 2 bases and 1 base respectively, with 8 bases between them. This CDR3 contains 13 residues. The CDR3 nucleotides are TGTGCCTGGAGTCAACAGGGGAACACTGAAGCTTTCTTT. This codes for CAWSQQGNTEAFF.

The CDR3 here is CASSVGVGTGDLSTYEQYF. The CDR3 bases are TGTGCCAGCAGCGTAGGGGTGGGGACAGGGGACTTGTCAACCTACGAGCAGTACTTC. This chain uses TRBV9 with TRBJ2-7, with 10 bases that match TRBD1. The CDR3 runs 19 residues. V shed 0 bases and J 2 bases; nucleotides not matched to a gene: 14. Looked up from germline, CDR1 is SGDLS and CDR2 is YYNGEE.

Here the CDR3 reads CASSARDRTPGSEKLFF. The CDR3 DNA sequence: TGTGCCAGCTCAGCCAGGGACCGCACCCCCGGGAGTGAAAAACTGTTTTTT. This sequence joins TRBV18 and TRBJ1-4; a possible D gene is TRBD1 (5 bases). V dropped 5 bases and J dropped 7 bases, with 23 bases sitting between them. There are 17 residues in the CDR3. Germline CDR1 KGHSH, CDR2 LQKENI.

This sequence joins TRBV6-1 and TRBJ1-2; the match to TRBD1 covers 9 bases. The CDR3 runs to 14 residues. Germline CDR1 reads MNHNS; CDR2 reads SASEGT. With V trimmed by 5 bases and J by 8 bases, 9 bases remained unmatched. Here the CDR3 reads CASSSGTGTLGYTF. In nucleotides, the CDR3 is TGTGCCAGCAGTTCCGGGACAGGGACTTTAGGCTACACCTTC.

The chain links TRBV11-2 to TRBJ1-2; no clear D gene. The CDR3 is 14 amino acids. Trimming took off 5 bases at V and 2 bases at J, with 12 bases between the two ends. Germline CDR1 is SGHAT and CDR2 is FQNNGV. CDR3 DNA sequence: TGTGCCAGCAGCCACCCCGGGATGAACTATGGCTACACCTTC. Amino acid sequence: CASSHPGMNYGYTF.

Comment on this clone: A junction boundary mismatches the germline segment, possibly from a read error. The CDR3, as DNA: TGTGCCAGCACCTCCCCCAGGGGGCTCAGTCAGCCCCAGAATTTT. It yields the protein CASTSPRGLSQPQNF. This rearrangement joins TRBV28 to TRBJ1-5; 8 nucleotides agree with TRBD1. Germline values: CDR1 MDHEN, CDR2 SYDVKM. The length of the CDR3 is 15 residues.

This chain links TRBV2 with TRBJ2-7; 12 bases match TRBD2. V trimming: 6 bases; J trimming: 7 bases; junction bases outside the gene matches: 4. Germline V CDR1 and CDR2: SNHLY, FYNNEI. CDR3 length: 13 residues. CDR3 in amino acids: CASRGGLAGEQYF. The CDR3 DNA is TGTGCCAGCAGGGGAGGACTAGCGGGGGAGCAGTACTTC.

The chain combines TRBV18 with TRBJ2-3; 9 bases fit TRBD2. From germline, CDR1 is KGHSH and CDR2 LQKENI. Unmatched junction bases numbered 6, after V lost 3 bases and J lost 2 bases. This CDR3 region has 16 residues. DNA of the CDR3: TGTGCCAGCTCACCTCTCGCTAGCGGGATCACAGATACGCAGTATTTT. Encoded protein: CASSPLASGITDTQYF.

The chain is built from TRBV7-9 and TRBJ2-7; TRBD2 matches at 9 bases. V lost 5 bases and J lost 2; bases outside the gene matches: 10. Germline CDR1 SEHNR, CDR2 FQNEAQ (reference sequence). There are 16 residues in the CDR3. CDR3 DNA sequence: TGTGCCAGCAGCCCTGGGGTAGCGGGGGACACCTACGAGCAGTACTTC. It encodes CASSPGVAGDTYEQYF.

For this clone: Within the sample, other DNA sequences also encode this same CDR3. The chain joins TRBV18 to TRBJ1-3, with 7 bases identical to TRBD1. Germline CDR1 KGHSH, CDR2 LQKENI. This CDR3 has 15 amino acids. Trimming at V came to 2 bases and at J to 0 bases, leaving 1 base not matched to a gene. The DNA for the CDR3 is TGTGCCAGCTCACCAGGACAGGTCTCTGGAAACACCATATATTTT. Amino acid sequence: CASSPGQVSGNTIYF. The full variable domain, with the rest looked up from reference TRBV18 and TRBJ1-3, is NAGVMQNPRHLVRRRGQEARLRCSPMKGHSHVYWYRQLPEEGLKFMVYLQKENIIDESGMPKERFSAEFPKEGPSILRIQQVVRGDSAAYFCASSPGQVSGNTIYFGEGSWLTVV.

The chain couples TRBV4-3 to TRBJ2-7; D is perhaps TRBD2 (6 bases). The CDR3 extends over 15 amino acids. Germline-derived CDR1 and CDR2 are LGHNA and YSLEER. Between the trimmed V and J ends, which lost 4 bases and 4 bases, there was a span of 17 bases. The CDR3 reads CASSPRDSGIYEQYF. CDR3 nucleotide sequence: TGCGCCAGCAGCCCGCGGGATAGCGGCATATACGAGCAGTACTTC.

The chain is built from TRBV10-3 and TRBJ1-4, with D perhaps matching TRBD1 (5 bases). CDR3 length: 17 amino acids. Between the trimmed V and J ends, which lost 6 bases and 0 bases, there was a span of 17 bases. Germline V CDR1 and CDR2: ENHRY, SYGVKD. DNA of the CDR3: TGTGCCATCAGCCAGGGACGGGACTTCGCAACTAATGAAAAACTGTTTTTT. Translation gives CAISQGRDFATNEKLFF.

The chain uses TRBV7-9 and TRBJ2-1; 8 nucleotides match TRBD1. This CDR3 spans 16 amino acids. CDR1 is SEHNR, CDR2 FQNEAQ, per germline (reference sequence). Losses at the gene ends were 4 bases for V and 5 bases for J; bases not matched to a gene: 10. CDR3 sequence: CASSWRPGQVNNEQFF. CDR3 sequence (DNA): TGTGCCAGCAGCTGGCGACCGGGACAGGTTAACAATGAGCAGTTCTTC.

The rearrangement links TRBV30 to TRBJ1-5; D not resolved. This CDR3 comprises 15 residues. The V end lost 0 bases, the J end lost 3 bases, and 12 bases lay between the germline ends. The germline V gene encodes CDR1 GTSNPN and CDR2 SVGIG (reference sequence). CDR3 coding DNA: TGTGCCTGGAGTGTAGCGGATAACGTCAATCAGCCCCAGCATTTT. Translating gives CAWSVADNVNQPQHF.

The V call is TRBV27, the J call TRBJ1-2; 9 nucleotides align to TRBD1. Germline-derived CDR1 and CDR2 are MNHEY and SMNVEV (reference sequence). This CDR3 contains 14 residues. The junction had 8 bases not matched to a gene; V was cut back by 6 bases and J by 6 bases. CDR3 in amino acids: CASSRDRVGNGYTF. CDR3 DNA: TGTGCCAGCAGCAGGGACAGGGTAGGAAATGGCTACACCTTC.

This chain uses TRBV29-1 with TRBJ1-1; 7 positions agree with TRBD1. V trimming: 7 bases; J trimming: 1 base; junction bases outside the gene matches: 6. This CDR3 has 13 amino acids. The germline gives CDR1 SQVTM, CDR2 ANQGSEA. CDR3 DNA sequence: TGCAGCGCCACAGGGGCTGGGAACACTGAAGCTTTCTTT. It is translated as CSATGAGNTEAFF.

This clone was picked up a small number of times. The rearrangement links TRBV2 to TRBJ2-7; D is ambiguous. V was cut by 2 bases and J by 7 bases, with 6 bases left in between. The CDR3 covers 11 residues. The germline V gene has CDR1 SNHLY and CDR2 FYNNEI. CDR3 loop: CASSELTEQYF. CDR3 coding DNA: TGTGCCAGCAGTGAACTGACAGAGCAGTACTTC. Supplemented by reference TRBV2 and TRBJ2-7, the full variable domain reads EPEVTQTPSHQVTQMGQEVILRCVPISNHLYFYWYRQILGQKVEFLVSFYNNEISEKSEIFDDQFSVERPDGSNFTLKIRSTKLEDSAMYFCASSELTEQYFGPGTRLTVT.

J is TRBJ2-7 and V is TRBV5-6; 8 nucleotides line up with TRBD2. Germline lookup yields CDR1 SGHDT and CDR2 YYEEEE. CDR3 length: 14 residues. Trimming removed 4 bases from V and 0 bases from J; junction bases left unmatched: 3. The chain's CDR3 is CASSREGSSYEQYF. DNA of the CDR3: TGTGCCAGCAGCCGGGAGGGAAGCTCCTACGAGCAGTACTTC.

V usage is TRBV30 and J usage is TRBJ2-7, with 12 bases matching TRBD1. Germline V gene sequence: CDR1 GTSNPN, CDR2 SVGIG (reference sequence). V dropped 3 bases and J dropped 7; count of bases not matched to a gene: 7. This CDR3 contains 14 residues. CDR3 amino acids: CAWSRGQGAGEQYF. CDR3 sequence (DNA): TGTGCCTGGAGCCGGGGACAGGGGGCTGGGGAGCAGTACTTC.